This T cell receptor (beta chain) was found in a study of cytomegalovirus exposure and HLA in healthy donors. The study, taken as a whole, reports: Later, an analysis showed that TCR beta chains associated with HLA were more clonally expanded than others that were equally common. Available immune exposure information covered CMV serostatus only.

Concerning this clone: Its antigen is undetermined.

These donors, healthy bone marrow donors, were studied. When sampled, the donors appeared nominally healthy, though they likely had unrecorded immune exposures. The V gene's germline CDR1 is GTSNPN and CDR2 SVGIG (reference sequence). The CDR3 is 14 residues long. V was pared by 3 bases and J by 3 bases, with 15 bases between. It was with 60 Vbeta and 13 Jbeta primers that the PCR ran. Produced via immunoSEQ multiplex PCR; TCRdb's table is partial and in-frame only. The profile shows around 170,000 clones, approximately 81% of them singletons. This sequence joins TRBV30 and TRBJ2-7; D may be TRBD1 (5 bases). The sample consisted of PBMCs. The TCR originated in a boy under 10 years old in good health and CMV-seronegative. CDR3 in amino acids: CAWSADLTVYEQYF. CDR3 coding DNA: TGTGCCTGGAGCGCCGACCTGACAGTCTACGAGCAGTACTTC.